Sequencing of this T cell receptor beta chain was carried out in a study of cytomegalovirus exposure and HLA in healthy donors. This clone occurred a few times. Its antigen is not identified. Per the germline V gene, CDR1 is MGHDK and CDR2 is SYGVNS. The CDR3 spans 18 residues. V lost 5 bases and J lost 4; bases outside the gene matches: 16. PCR used 60 Vbeta primers and 13 Jbeta primers. Sequenced by immunoSEQ multiplex PCR; TCRdb stores in-frame clones only, minus some. This sample has 89,000 or so clones, with around four fifths found just once. Study-level results: Cytomegalovirus association was listed for 150 to 200 TCR beta chains. There were a few CMV-associated chains whose specificity for CMV antigens was confirmed in vitro.

The genes are TRBV25-1 and TRBJ2-3; 9 positions match TRBD2. The source is a woman younger than 30 in good health and CMV-seropositive. Sequencing was done on a sample of PBMCs. CDR3 nucleotides: TGTGCCAGCAGTCGGGGGTTTTTTAGCGGCGGGAGGGCAGATACGCAGTATTTT. It encodes CASSRGFFSGGRADTQYF.